These T cell receptor beta chains were read from a single sample in a study of blood T cell repertoires in COVID-19. Assay used: immunoSEQ multiplex PCR; TCRdb lists only in-frame clones, some missing. Of roughly 410,000 clones listed, 87% were seen once; the top ten hold roughly 2%. The sample was peripheral blood. These receptors were collected from a woman between 55 and 75 years old with COVID-19, enrolled during active disease. The conserved cysteine and the conserved F or W are not part of the CDR3 here.

>TRBV18
ASSPRAVSNQPQH
>TRBV5-5
ASSFYGNTEAF
>TRBV6-6
ASSIEGGGEKLF
>TRBV19
ASSVLRDSPLH
>TRBV5-5
ASSPSGQEKQF
>TRBV19
ASSPQGPPYEQY
>TRBV4-1
ASSQARGLTETQY
>TRBV18
ASSPQEDQPQH
>TRBV4-2
ASSQDLGGNYGYT
>TRBV7-9
ASDLGADEQY
>TRBV2
ASKTTGINSPLH
>TRBV3-1/TRBV3-2
ASSSRLAGGPGELF
>TRBV7-6
ASSLASRESPLH
>TRBV5-1
ASSRGTVQNYGYT
>TRBV7-7
ASSLGPGQGPGELF
>TRBV6-5
ASRRPGSANEKLF
>TRBV6-5
ASSSFGKGAYEQY
>TRBV5-5
ASTVQGADTQY
>TRBV3-1/TRBV3-2
ASSQTGPGYT
>TRBV19
ASSPGTETNYGYT
>TRBV5-4
ASSFWFGGETQY
>TRBV2
ASTGDKANYGYT
>TRBV10-3
AIRPPGTGSRYT
>TRBV10-3
AISESSGAAPYEQY
>TRBV3-1/TRBV3-2
ASSLQGAGNTIY
>TRBV5-1
ASSPRTGGVADTQY
>TRBV5-1
ASSLRAGGDTGELF
>TRBV18
ASSPTLAEMGTQY
>TRBV19
ASSIVRVSNQPQH
>TRBV9
ASSSYRGGSTDTQY
>TRBV7-6
ASSLVQGESTSNEQF
>TRBV15
ATSRTGNRDYGYT
>TRBV2
ASTQAPFIHYT
>TRBV18
ASSPIEAIETQY
>TRBV19
ASSIVREADTQY
>TRBV11-2
ASSSRTGGTEQY
>TRBV11-2
ASSLVAGSYGYT
>TRBV5-4
ASSKTGWGANYGYT
>TRBV14
ASSQRSTWTPNGYT
>TRBV18
ASSPPGTGDNQPQH
>TRBV9
ASSEGSGGRGGYNEQF
>TRBV27
ASSSRFMETQY
>TRBV28
ASSTNIPRLNTEAF
>TRBV5-1
ASSLIPESGTEQF
>TRBV3-1/TRBV3-2
ASSQSGAGNTIY
>TRBV4-1
ASSLLWDTTSGEQY